The clone carrying this TCR beta chain occurred many times. The data belong to a study of T cells in Graves' hyperthyroidism and ophthalmopathy. Study-wide background: At the time of initial diagnosis and before any treatment, peripheral blood was collected.

What was amplified from RNA transcripts were TCR beta CDR3 regions. HTBI primers were used for first-round RT-PCR of the TCR CDR3. TCRdb reanalysed the multiplex PCR reads using MiXCR and keeps one entry per CDR3 protein. The table includes approximately 360,000 distinct CDR3 sequences, less than 20% detected once. Patients having uncontrolled infection, another autoimmune disease, pregnancy or lactation were not included. Initially, at the first diagnosis of hyperthyroidism and before any ophthalmopathy symptoms, blood was sampled. CDR1 and CDR2 (germline): MDHEN, SYDVKM. CDR3 size: 12 residues. The germline V and J ends were trimmed by 7 bases and 1 base, with 7 bases remaining between them.

The rearrangement links TRBV28 to TRBJ1-1; unclear D gene. The specimen was blood. The receptor was derived from a woman between 18 and 29 years old with Graves' hyperthyroidism that later progressed to Graves' ophthalmopathy. The CDR3 coding sequence is TGTGCCAGCATATACAGGAACACTGAAGCTTTCTTT. This sequence encodes CASIYRNTEAFF.